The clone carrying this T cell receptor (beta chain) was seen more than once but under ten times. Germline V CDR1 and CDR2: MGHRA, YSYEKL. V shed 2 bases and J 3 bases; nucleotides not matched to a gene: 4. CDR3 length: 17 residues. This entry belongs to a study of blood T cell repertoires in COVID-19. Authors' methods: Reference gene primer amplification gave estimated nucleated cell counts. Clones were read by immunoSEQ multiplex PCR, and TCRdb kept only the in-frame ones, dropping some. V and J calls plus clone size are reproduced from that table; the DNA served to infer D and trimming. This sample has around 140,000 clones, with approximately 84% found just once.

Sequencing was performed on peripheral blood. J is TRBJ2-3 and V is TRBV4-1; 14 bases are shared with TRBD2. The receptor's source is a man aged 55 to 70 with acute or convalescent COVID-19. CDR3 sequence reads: CASSQSTSGGVTDTQYF. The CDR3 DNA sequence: TGCGCCAGCAGCCAATCGACTAGCGGGGGGGTAACAGATACGCAGTATTTT.